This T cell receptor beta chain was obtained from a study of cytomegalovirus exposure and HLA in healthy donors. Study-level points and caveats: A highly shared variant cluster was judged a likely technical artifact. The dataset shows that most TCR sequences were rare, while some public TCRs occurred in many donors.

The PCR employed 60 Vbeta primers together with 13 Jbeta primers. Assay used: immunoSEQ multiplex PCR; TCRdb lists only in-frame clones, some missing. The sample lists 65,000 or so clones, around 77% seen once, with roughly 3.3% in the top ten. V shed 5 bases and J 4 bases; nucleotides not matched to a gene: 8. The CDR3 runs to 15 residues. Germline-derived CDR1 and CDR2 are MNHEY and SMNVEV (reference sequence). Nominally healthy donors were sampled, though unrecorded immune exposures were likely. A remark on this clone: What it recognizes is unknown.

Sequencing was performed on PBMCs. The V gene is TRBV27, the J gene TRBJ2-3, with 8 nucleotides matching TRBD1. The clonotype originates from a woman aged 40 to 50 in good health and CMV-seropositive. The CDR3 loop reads CASSEPGGGADTQYF. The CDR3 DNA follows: TGTGCCAGCAGTGAACCAGGGGGCGGTGCAGATACGCAGTATTTT.